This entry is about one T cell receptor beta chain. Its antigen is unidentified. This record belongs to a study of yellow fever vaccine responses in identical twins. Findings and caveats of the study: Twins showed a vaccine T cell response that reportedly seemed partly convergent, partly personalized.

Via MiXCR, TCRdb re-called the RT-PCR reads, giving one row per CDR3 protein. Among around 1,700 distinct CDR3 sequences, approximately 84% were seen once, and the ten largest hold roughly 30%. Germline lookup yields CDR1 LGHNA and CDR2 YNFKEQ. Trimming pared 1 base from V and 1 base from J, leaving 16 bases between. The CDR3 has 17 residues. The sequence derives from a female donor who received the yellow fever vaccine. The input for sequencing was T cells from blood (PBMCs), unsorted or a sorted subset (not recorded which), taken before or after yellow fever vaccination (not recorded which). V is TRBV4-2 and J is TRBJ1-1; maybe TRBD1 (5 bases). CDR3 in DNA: TGTGCCAGCAGCCAAGGGACAAGGGGCCGACCGAACACTGAAGCTTTCTTT. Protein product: CASSQGTRGRPNTEAFF.